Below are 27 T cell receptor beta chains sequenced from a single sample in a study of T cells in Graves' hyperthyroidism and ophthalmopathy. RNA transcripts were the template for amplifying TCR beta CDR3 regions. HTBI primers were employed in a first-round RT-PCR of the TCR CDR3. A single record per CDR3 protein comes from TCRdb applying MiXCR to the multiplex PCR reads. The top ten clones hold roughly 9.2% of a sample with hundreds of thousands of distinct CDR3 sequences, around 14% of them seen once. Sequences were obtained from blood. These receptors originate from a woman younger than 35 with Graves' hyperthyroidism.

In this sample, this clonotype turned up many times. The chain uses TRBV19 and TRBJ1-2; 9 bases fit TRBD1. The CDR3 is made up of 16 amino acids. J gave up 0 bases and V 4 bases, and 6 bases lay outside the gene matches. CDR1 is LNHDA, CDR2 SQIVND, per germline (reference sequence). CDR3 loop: CASSTGTGPTNYGYTF. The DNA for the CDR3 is TGTGCCAGTAGTACCGGGACAGGGCCAACTAACTATGGCTACACCTTC.

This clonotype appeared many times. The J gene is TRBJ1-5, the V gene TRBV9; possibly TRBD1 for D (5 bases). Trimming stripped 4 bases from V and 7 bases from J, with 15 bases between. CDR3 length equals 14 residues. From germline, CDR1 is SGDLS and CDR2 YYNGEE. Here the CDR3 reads CASSPTAGPQPQHF. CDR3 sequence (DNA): TGTGCCAGCAGCCCGACGGCAGGGCCACAGCCCCAGCATTTT.

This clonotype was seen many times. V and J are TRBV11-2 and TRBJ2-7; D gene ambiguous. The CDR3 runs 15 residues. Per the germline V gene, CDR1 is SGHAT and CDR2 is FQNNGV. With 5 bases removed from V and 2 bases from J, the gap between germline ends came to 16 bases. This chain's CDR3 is CASSLGKGSPYEQYF. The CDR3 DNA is TGTGCCAGCAGCCTTGGGAAGGGTTCCCCCTACGAGCAGTACTTC.

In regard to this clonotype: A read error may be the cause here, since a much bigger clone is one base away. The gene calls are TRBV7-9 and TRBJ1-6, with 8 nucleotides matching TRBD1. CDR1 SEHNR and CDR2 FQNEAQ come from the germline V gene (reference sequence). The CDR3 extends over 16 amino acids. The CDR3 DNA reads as TGTGCCAGCAGCGCAATTGACAGGGGTGGTAATTCACCCCTCTACTTT. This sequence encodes CASSAIDRGGNSPLYF.

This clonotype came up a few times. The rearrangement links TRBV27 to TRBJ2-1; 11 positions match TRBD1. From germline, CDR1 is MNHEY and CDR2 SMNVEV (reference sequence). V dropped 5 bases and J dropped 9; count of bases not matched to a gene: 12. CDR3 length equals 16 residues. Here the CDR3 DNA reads TGTGCCAGCAGTCCCGTCCCCGGGACAGGGGGGATTGAGCAGTTCTTC. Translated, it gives CASSPVPGTGGIEQFF.

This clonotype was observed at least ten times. CDR3 coding DNA: TGTGCCATCAGTCGGACAGCAGATAGCAATCAGCCCCAGCATTTT. Translation gives CAISRTADSNQPQHF. The chain employs TRBV10-3 and TRBJ1-5; tentatively, D is TRBD1 (6 bases). This CDR3 is 15 amino acids long. Germline CDR1 reads ENHRY; CDR2 reads SYGVKD. Trimming removed 5 bases from V and 0 bases from J, with 11 bases in between.

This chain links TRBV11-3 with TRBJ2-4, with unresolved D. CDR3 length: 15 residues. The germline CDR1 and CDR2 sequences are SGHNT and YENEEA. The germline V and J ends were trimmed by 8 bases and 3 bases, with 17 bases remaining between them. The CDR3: CASRQPTPCKNIQYF. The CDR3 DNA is TGTGCCAGCCGCCAACCCACCCCCTGCAAAAACATTCAGTACTTC.

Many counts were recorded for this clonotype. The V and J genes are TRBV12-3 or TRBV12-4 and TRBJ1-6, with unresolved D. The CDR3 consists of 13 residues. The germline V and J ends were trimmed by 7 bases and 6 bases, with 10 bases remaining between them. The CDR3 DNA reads TGTGCCAGCACGACCGGTCGTAATTCACCCCTCCACTTT. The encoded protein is CASTTGRNSPLHF.

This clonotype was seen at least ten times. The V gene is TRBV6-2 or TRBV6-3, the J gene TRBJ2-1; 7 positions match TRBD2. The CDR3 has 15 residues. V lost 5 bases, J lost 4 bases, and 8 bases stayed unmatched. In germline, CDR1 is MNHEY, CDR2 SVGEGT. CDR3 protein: CASSIHSGPYNEQFF. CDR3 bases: TGTGCCAGCAGTATCCATAGCGGGCCGTACAATGAGCAGTTCTTC.

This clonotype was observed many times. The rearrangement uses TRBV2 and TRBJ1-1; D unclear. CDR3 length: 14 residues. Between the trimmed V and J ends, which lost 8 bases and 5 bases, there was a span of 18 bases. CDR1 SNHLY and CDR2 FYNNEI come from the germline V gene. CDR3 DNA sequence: TGTGCCAGCGGTTGGGTTAGAGGAGGGACTGAAGCTTTCTTT. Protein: CASGWVRGGTEAFF.

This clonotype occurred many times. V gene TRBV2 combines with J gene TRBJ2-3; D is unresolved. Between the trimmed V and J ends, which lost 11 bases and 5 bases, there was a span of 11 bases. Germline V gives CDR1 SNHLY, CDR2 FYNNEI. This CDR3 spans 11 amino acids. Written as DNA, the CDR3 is TGTGCCCATACCATGGGAGATACGCAGTATTTT. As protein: CAHTMGDTQYF.

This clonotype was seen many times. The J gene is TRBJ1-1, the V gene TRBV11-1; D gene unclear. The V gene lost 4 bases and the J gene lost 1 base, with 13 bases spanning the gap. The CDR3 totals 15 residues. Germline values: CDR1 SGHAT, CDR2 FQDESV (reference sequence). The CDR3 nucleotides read TGTGCCAGCAGCTGGTCGGCTCGAGGGAACACTGAAGCTTTCTTT. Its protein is CASSWSARGNTEAFF. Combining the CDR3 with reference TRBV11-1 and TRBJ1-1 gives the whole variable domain EAEVAQSPRYKITEKSQAVAFWCDPISGHATLYWYRQILGQGPELLVQFQDESVVDDSQLPKDRFSAERLKGVDSTLKIQPAELGDSAMYLCASSWSARGNTEAFFGQGTRLTVV.

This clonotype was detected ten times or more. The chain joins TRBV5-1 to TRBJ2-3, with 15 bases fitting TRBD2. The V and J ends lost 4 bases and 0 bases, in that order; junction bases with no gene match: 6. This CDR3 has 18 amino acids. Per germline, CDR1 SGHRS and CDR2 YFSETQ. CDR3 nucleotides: TGCGCCAGCAGCCCGGGACTAGCGGGAGGTTATAGCACAGATACGCAGTATTTT. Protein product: CASSPGLAGGYSTDTQYF.

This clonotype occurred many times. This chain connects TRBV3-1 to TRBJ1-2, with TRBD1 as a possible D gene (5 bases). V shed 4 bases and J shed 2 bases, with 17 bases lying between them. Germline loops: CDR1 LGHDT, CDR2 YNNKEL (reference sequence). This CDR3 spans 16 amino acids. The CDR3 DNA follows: TGTGCCAGCAGCCCCGGGCGTAGGGGCCTGAACTATGGCTACACCTTC. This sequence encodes CASSPGRRGLNYGYTF.

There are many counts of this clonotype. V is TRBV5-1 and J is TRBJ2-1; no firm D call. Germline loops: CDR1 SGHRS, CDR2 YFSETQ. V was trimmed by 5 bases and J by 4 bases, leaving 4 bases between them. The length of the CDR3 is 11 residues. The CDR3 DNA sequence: TGCGCCAGCAGTAATTACAATGAGCAGTTCTTC. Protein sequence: CASSNYNEQFF.

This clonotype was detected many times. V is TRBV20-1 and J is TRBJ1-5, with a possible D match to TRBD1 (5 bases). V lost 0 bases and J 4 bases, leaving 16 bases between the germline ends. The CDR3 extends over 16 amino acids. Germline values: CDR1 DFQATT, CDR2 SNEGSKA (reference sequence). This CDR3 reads CSARDPQGGWNQPQHF. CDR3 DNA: TGCAGTGCTAGAGATCCCCAGGGAGGGTGGAATCAGCCCCAGCATTTT.

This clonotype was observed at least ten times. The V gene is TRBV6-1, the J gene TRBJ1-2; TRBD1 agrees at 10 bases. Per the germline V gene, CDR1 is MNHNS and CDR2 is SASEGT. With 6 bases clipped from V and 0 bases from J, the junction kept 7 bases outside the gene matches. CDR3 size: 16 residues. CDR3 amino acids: CASRTGTGAANYGYTF. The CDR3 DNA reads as TGTGCCAGCAGGACCGGGACAGGGGCCGCTAACTATGGCTACACCTTC.

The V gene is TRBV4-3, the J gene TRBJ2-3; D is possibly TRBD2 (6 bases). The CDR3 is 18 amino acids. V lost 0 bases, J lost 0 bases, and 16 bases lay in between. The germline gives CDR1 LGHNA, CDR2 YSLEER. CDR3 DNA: TGCGCCAGCAGCCAAGATAGGGGACTGATGCTCAGCACAGATACGCAGTATTTT. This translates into CASSQDRGLMLSTDTQYF.

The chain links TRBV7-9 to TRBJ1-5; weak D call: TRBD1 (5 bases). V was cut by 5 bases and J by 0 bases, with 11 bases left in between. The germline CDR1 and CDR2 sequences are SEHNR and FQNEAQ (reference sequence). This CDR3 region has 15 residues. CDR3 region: CASSLTVYSNQPQHF. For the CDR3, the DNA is TGTGCCAGCAGCCTGACAGTGTATAGCAATCAGCCCCAGCATTTT.

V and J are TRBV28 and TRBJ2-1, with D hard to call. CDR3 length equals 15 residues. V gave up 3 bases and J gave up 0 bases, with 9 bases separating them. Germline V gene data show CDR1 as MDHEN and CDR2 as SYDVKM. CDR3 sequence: CASSLPGSSYNEQFF. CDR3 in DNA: TGTGCCAGCAGTTTGCCCGGTAGCTCCTACAATGAGCAGTTCTTC.

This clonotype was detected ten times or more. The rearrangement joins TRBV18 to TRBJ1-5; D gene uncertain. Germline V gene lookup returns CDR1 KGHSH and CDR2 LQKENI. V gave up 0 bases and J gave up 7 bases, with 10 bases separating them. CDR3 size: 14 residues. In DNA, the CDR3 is TGTGCCAGCTCACCACCGCCCGGGTCCCAGCCCCAGCATTTT. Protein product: CASSPPPGSQPQHF.

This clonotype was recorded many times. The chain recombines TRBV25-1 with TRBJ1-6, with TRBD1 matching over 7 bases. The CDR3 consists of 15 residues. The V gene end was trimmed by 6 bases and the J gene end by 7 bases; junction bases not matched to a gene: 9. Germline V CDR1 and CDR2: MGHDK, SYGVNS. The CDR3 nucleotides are TGTGCCAGCAGCCCGTACCGGGACAGCAATTCACCCCTCCACTTT. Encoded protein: CASSPYRDSNSPLHF.

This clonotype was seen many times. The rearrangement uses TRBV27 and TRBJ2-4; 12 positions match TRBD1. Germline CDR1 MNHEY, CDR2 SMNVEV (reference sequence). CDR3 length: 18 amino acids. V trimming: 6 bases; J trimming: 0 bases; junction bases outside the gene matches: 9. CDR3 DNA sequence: TGTGCCAGCAGCCGGGACAGGGGGCGATCCCTAGCCAAAAACATTCAGTACTTC. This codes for CASSRDRGRSLAKNIQYF.

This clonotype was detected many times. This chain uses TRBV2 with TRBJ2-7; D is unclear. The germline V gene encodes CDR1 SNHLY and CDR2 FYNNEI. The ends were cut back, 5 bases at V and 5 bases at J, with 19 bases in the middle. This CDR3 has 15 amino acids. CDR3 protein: CASSLGLLGLDEQYF. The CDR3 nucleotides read TGTGCCAGCAGTTTAGGATTATTGGGGTTAGACGAGCAGTACTTC.

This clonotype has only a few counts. CDR3 sequence: CSARVAGQETQYF. The CDR3 DNA reads as TGCAGTGCTAGGGTAGCGGGTCAAGAGACCCAGTACTTC. The V gene is TRBV20-1, the J gene TRBJ2-5; 7 nucleotides match TRBD2. Germline assignment: CDR1 DFQATT and CDR2 SNEGSKA (reference sequence). The CDR3 consists of 13 residues. V was clipped by 3 bases and J by 2 bases; unmatched bases: 3.

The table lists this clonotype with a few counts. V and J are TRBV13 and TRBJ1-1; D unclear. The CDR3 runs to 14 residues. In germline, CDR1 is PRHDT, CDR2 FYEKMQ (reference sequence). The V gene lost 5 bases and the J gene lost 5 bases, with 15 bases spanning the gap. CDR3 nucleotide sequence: TGTGCCAGCAGCACGTGGGCAGATGGGACTGAAGCTTTCTTT. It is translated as CASSTWADGTEAFF.

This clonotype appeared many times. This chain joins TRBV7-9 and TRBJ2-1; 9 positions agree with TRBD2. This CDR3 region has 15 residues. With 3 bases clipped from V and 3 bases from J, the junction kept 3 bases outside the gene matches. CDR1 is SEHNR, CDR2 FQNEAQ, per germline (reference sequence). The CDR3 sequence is CASSFAGGFYNEQFF. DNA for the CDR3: TGTGCCAGCAGCTTCGCGGGAGGGTTCTACAATGAGCAGTTCTTC.